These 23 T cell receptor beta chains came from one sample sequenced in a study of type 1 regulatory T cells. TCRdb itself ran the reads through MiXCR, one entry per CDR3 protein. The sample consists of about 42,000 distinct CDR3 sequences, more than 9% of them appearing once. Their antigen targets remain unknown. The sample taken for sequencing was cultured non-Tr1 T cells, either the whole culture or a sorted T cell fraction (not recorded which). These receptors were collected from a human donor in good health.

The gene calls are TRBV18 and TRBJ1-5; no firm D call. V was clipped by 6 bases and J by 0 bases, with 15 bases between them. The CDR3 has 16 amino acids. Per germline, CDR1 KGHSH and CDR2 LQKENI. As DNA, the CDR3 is TGTGCCAGCTCGCACGGGAGCCTAGCTAGCAATCAGCCCCAGCATTTT. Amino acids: CASSHGSLASNQPQHF.

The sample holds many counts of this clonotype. This CDR3 reads CASSLVGNRGPPPYEQYF. Here the CDR3 DNA reads TGCGCCAGCAGCTTAGTGGGGAACAGGGGGCCCCCGCCCTACGAGCAGTACTTC. The V gene is TRBV5-1, the J gene TRBJ2-7; 9 bases match TRBD1. V lost 2 bases, J lost 2 bases, and 14 bases stayed unmatched. Per germline, CDR1 SGHRS and CDR2 YFSETQ. This CDR3 has 18 residues.

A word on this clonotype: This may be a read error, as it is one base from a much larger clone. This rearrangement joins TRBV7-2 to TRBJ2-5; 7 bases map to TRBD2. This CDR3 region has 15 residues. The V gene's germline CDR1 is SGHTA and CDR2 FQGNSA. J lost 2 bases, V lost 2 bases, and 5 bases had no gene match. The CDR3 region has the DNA TGTGCCAGCAGCTTAAGTGGCGGGAGACAAGAGACCCAGTACTTC. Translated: CASSLSGGRQETQYF.

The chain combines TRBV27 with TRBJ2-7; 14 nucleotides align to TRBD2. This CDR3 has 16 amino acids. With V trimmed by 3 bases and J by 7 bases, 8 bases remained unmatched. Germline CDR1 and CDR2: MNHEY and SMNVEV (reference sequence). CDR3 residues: CASSFTTSGRAREQYF. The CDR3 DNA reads TGTGCCAGCAGTTTTACGACTAGCGGGAGGGCCAGAGAGCAGTACTTC.

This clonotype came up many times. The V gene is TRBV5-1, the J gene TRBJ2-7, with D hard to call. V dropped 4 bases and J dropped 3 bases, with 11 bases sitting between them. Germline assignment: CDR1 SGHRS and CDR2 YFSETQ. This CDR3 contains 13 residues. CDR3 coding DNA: TGCGCCAGCAGCGAGAGTGGGAACTACGAGCAGTACTTC. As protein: CASSESGNYEQYF. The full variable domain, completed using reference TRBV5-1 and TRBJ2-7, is KAGVTQTPRYLIKTRGQQVTLSCSPISGHRSVSWYQQTPGQGLQFLFEYFSETQRNKGNFPGRFSGRQFSNSRSEMNVSTLELGDSALYLCASSESGNYEQYFGPGTRLTVT.

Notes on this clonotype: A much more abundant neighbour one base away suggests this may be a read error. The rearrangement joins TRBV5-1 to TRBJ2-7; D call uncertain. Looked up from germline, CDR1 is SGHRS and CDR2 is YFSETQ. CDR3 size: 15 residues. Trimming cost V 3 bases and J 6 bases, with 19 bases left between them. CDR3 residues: CASSSIGRQPAEQYF. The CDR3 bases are TGCGCCAGCAGCTCGATAGGACGTCAGCCGGCCGAGCAGTACTTC.

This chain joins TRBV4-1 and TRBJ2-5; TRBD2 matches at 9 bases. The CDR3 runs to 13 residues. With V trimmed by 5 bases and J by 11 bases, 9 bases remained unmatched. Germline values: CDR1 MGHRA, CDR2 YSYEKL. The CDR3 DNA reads TGCGCCAGCAGCGGGGCGGGAGGGGGTGAGCAGTACTTC. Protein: CASSGAGGGEQYF.

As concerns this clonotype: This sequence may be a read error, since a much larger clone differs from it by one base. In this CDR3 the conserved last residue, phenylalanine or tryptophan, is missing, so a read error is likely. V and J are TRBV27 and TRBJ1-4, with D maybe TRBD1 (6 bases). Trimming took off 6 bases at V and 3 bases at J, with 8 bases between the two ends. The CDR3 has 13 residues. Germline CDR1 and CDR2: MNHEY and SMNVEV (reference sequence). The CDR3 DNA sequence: TGTGCCAGCAGCAGGGGATCTAATGAAAAACTGTTTTGT. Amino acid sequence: CASSRGSNEKLFC.

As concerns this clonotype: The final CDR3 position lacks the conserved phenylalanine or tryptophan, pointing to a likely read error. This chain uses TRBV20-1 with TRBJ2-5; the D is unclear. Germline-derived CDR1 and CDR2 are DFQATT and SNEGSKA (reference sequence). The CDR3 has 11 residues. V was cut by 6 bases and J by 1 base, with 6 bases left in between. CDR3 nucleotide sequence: TGCAGTGCGGCATCCCAAGAGACCCAGTACTCC. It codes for CSAASQETQYS.

The CDR3: CSDLYQETQYF. Here the CDR3 DNA reads TGCAGTGACCTGTACCAAGAGACCCAGTACTTC. This rearrangement joins TRBV20-1 to TRBJ2-5, with D uncertain. Germline values: CDR1 DFQATT, CDR2 SNEGSKA (reference sequence). This CDR3 comprises 11 residues. Trimming shortened V by 7 bases and J by 0 bases, and 6 bases separated the two germline ends.

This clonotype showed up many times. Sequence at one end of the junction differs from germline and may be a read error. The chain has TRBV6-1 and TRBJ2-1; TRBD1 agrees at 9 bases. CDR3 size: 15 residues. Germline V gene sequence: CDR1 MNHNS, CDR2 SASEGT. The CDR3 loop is CASREGGTGYNEQFF. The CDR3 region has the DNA TGTGCCAGCAGAGAAGGGGGGACAGGGTACAATGAGCAGTTCTTC.

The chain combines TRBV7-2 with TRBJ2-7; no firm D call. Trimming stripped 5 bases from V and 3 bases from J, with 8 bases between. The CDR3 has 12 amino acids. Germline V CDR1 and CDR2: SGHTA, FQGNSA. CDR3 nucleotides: TGTGCCAGCAGCCCAGGACGCTACGAGCAGTACTTC. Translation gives CASSPGRYEQYF. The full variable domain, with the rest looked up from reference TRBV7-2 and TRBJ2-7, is GAGVSQSPSNKVTEKGKDVELRCDPISGHTALYWYRQSLGQGLEFLIYFQGNSAPDKSGLPSDRFSAERTGGSVSTLTIQRTQQEDSAVYLCASSPGRYEQYFGPGTRLTVT.

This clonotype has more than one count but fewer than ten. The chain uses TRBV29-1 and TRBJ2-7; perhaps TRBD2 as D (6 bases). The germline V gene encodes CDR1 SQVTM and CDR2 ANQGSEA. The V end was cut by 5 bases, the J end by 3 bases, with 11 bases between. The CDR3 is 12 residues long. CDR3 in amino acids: CSVSGTGYEQYF. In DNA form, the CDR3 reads TGCAGCGTTTCCGGGACTGGCTACGAGCAGTACTTC.

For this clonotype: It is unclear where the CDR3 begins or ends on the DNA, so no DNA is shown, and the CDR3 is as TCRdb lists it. The CDR3 sequence is CAHPEDSSFYICSARAGGNSPLHF. The gene calls are TRBV18 and TRBJ1-6; TRBD1, the table's D call, was not compared with the DNA. Looked up from germline, CDR1 is KGHSH and CDR2 is LQKENI. Including both end residues, the CDR3 is 24 amino acids long.

The CDR3 spells CASSPRQGAREETQYF. As DNA, the CDR3 is TGTGCCAGCTCACCACGACAGGGGGCGCGAGAAGAGACCCAGTACTTC. The J gene is TRBJ2-5, the V gene TRBV18; TRBD1 matches 10 bases. The CDR3 has 16 amino acids. The V gene end was trimmed by 1 base and the J gene end by 3 bases; junction bases not matched to a gene: 5. The V gene's germline CDR1 is KGHSH and CDR2 LQKENI.

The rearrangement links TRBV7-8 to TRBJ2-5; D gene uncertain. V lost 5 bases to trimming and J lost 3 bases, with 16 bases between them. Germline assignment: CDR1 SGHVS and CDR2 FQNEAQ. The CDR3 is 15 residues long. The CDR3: CASSPRHVGKETQYF. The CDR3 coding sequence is TGTGCCAGCAGCCCGCGGCATGTGGGCAAAGAGACCCAGTACTTC.

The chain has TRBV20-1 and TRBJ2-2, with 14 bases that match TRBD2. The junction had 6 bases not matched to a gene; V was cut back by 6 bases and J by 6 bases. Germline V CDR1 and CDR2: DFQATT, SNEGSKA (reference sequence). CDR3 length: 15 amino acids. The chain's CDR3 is CSAYPGLAGAGELFF. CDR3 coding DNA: TGCAGTGCATATCCGGGACTAGCGGGAGCCGGGGAGCTGTTTTTT.

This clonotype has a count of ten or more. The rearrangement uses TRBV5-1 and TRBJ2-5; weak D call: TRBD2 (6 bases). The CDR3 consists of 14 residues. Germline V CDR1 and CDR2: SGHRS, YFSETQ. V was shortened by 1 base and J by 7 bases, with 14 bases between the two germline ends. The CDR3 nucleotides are TGCGCCAGCAGCTTGAGTGGAGGGGTTCGGACCCAGTACTTC. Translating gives CASSLSGGVRTQYF. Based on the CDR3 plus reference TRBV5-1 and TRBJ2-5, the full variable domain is KAGVTQTPRYLIKTRGQQVTLSCSPISGHRSVSWYQQTPGQGLQFLFEYFSETQRNKGNFPGRFSGRQFSNSRSEMNVSTLELGDSALYLCASSLSGGVRTQYFGPGTRLLVL.

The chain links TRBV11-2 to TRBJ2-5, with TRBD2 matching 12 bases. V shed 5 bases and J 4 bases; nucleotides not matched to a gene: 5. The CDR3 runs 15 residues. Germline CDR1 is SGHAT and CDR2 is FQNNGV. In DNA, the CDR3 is TGTGCCAGCAGCCGACCGGGACTAGCGGGAGAGACCCAGTACTTC. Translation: CASSRPGLAGETQYF.

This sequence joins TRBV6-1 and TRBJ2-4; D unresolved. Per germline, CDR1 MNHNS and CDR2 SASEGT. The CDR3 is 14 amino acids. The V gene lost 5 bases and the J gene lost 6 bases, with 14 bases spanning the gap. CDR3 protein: CASSPTRVSNIQYF. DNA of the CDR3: TGTGCCAGCAGTCCGACACGGGTCTCAAACATTCAGTACTTC.

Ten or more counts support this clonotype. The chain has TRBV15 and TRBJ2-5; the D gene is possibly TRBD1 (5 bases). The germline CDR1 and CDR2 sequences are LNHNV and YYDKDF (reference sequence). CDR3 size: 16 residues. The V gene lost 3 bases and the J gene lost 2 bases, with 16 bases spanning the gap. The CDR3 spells CATSRGFQGKQETQYF. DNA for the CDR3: TGTGCCACCAGCAGGGGTTTTCAGGGAAAGCAAGAGACCCAGTACTTC.

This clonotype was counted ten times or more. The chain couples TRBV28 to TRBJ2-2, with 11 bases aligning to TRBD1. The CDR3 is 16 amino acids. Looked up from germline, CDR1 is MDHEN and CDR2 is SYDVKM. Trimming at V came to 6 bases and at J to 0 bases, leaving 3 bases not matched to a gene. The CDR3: CASRGQGVANTGELFF. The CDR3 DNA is TGTGCCAGCAGGGGACAGGGGGTCGCGAACACCGGGGAGCTGTTTTTT.

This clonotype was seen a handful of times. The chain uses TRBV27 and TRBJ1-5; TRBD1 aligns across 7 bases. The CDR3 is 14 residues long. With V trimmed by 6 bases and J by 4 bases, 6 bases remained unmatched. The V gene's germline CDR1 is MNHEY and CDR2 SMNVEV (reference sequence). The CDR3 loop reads CASREQGLNQPQHF. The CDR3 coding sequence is TGTGCCAGCAGAGAACAGGGGTTAAATCAGCCCCAGCATTTT.